A selection of T cell receptor beta chains follows, all from one sample in a study of blood T cell repertoires in COVID-19. The repertoire was sequenced with immunoSEQ multiplex PCR; TCRdb's copy has only in-frame clones and lacks some. The sample lists roughly 140,000 clones; 81% were seen once. Sequences were obtained from peripheral blood. The receptors come from a human donor in a cohort sampled during active COVID-19. Both conserved end residues are part of each CDR3. The order of the fields is V gene, D gene, J gene, clone size, CDR3 protein, CDR3 DNA. The D gene is left open where the match is weak. Clone size is not always given. Where it is, it says once, few, many or a class for expanded clones.

V: TRBV9; D: -; J: TRBJ2-7; size: many; CDR3: CASSTSLASNEQYF; DNA: TGTGCCAGCAGCACGAGTCTAGCGTCGAACGAGCAGTACTTC
V: TRBV28; D: -; J: TRBJ2-1; size: once; CDR3: CASTTGMLLGEQFF; DNA: TGTGCCAGCACGACGGGGATGTTACTCGGTGAGCAGTTCTTC
V: TRBV6-5; D: TRBD1; J: TRBJ1-1; size: -; CDR3: CASSYSEGQGKAEAFF; DNA: TGTGCCAGCAGTTACTCGGAGGGACAGGGAAAGGCTGAAGCTTTCTTT
V: TRBV2; D: -; J: TRBJ2-7; size: -; CDR3: CASSGTAGRLYEQYF; DNA: TGTGCCAGCAGTGGGACAGCAGGAAGACTCTACGAGCAGTACTTC
V: TRBV18; D: TRBD1; J: TRBJ1-2; size: -; CDR3: CASSEGGRDGYTF; DNA: TGTGCCAGCTCAGAAGGGGGCCGAGATGGCTACACCTTC
V: TRBV18; D: TRBD2; J: TRBJ2-7; size: -; CDR3: CASSQILPTSGRDISVQYF; DNA: TGTGCCAGCTCCCAAATCCTCCCAACTAGCGGGAGGGACATTTCGGTGCAGTACTTC
V: TRBV6-5; D: -; J: TRBJ2-1; size: -; CDR3: CASSYSWERRNEQFF; DNA: TGTGCCAGCAGTTACTCCTGGGAGAGGCGTAATGAGCAGTTCTTC
V: TRBV5-5; D: -; J: TRBJ1-5; size: -; CDR3: CASSFYGNQPQHF; DNA: TGTGCCAGCAGCTTTTACGGGAACCAGCCCCAGCATTTT
V: TRBV28; D: TRBD1; J: TRBJ1-2; size: -; CDR3: CASSLTWDRVDYGYTF; DNA: TGTGCCAGCAGTTTAACATGGGACAGGGTTGATTATGGCTACACCTTC
V: TRBV6-2/TRBV6-3; D: TRBD2; J: TRBJ2-2; size: once; CDR3: CASSWVSGRSYTGELFF; DNA: TGTGCCAGCAGCTGGGTTAGCGGGAGGTCGTACACCGGGGAGCTGTTTTTT
V: TRBV24-1; D: TRBD2; J: TRBJ2-1; size: -; CDR3: CATSDLVAGEHEQFF; DNA: TGTGCCACCAGTGATCTCGTAGCGGGAGAACATGAGCAGTTCTTC
V: TRBV5-6; D: TRBD1; J: TRBJ2-3; size: -; CDR3: CASSRLDRVTDTQYF; DNA: TGTGCCAGCAGCCGTCTCGACAGGGTCACAGATACGCAGTATTTT
V: TRBV6-1; D: TRBD1; J: TRBJ2-7; size: -; CDR3: CASSEGAGGSYEQYF; DNA: TGTGCCAGCAGTGAAGGGGCAGGGGGTTCGTACGAGCAGTACTTC
V: TRBV18; D: TRBD1; J: TRBJ2-5; size: -; CDR3: CASSPGDRPQETQYF; DNA: TGTGCCAGCTCACCGGGGGACAGACCCCAAGAGACCCAGTACTTC
V: TRBV27; D: -; J: TRBJ2-7; size: once; CDR3: CASSRIRFRLGEVGSYEQYF; DNA: TGTGCCAGCAGCCGAATCAGGTTTCGTTTGGGGGAGGTGGGCTCCTACGAGCAGTACTTC
V: TRBV5-4; D: -; J: TRBJ1-2; size: -; CDR3: CASSFQGISYGYTF; DNA: TGTGCCAGCAGCTTTCAGGGGATCTCCTATGGCTACACCTTC
V: TRBV9; D: TRBD2; J: TRBJ2-7; size: -; CDR3: CASSGTGLGTEQYF; DNA: TGTGCCAGCAGCGGGACGGGACTAGGGACAGAGCAGTACTTC
V: TRBV29-1; D: TRBD1; J: TRBJ2-7; size: -; CDR3: CSVSGTGNEQYF; DNA: TGCAGCGTCTCCGGGACAGGGAACGAGCAGTACTTC
V: TRBV7-9; D: TRBD1; J: TRBJ2-7; size: -; CDR3: CASSSSVDRGSYEQYF; DNA: TGTGCCAGCAGCTCCTCCGTAGACAGGGGCTCCTACGAGCAGTACTTC
V: TRBV27; D: -; J: TRBJ2-7; size: -; CDR3: CASSNGGEQYF; DNA: TGTGCCAGCAGTAACGGAGGCGAGCAGTACTTC
V: TRBV9; D: TRBD2; J: TRBJ2-1; size: -; CDR3: CASSPRLAGVNEQFF; DNA: TGTGCCAGCAGCCCCAGGTTAGCGGGAGTAAATGAGCAGTTCTTC
V: TRBV12-1; D: -; J: TRBJ2-1; size: -; CDR3: CASSFVGRRLGHYNEQFF; DNA: TGTGCCAGCAGCTTCGTGGGGCGAAGGCTGGGACACTACAATGAGCAGTTCTTC
V: TRBV28; D: -; J: TRBJ1-2; size: -; CDR3: CASSLTAFYGYTF; DNA: TGTGCCAGCAGTCTGACAGCCTTCTATGGCTACACCTTC
V: TRBV24-1; D: -; J: TRBJ2-7; size: -; CDR3: CATEDSSVYEQYF; DNA: TGTGCCACCGAGGACAGCTCAGTCTACGAGCAGTACTTC
V: TRBV5-4; D: TRBD2; J: TRBJ2-7; size: -; CDR3: CASSGVAGRSYEQYF; DNA: TGTGCCAGCAGCGGTGTAGCGGGACGCTCCTACGAGCAGTACTTC
V: TRBV12-5; D: -; J: TRBJ2-3; size: once; CDR3: CASGLGVSTDTQYF; DNA: TGTGCTAGTGGTTTAGGGGTTAGCACAGATACGCAGTATTTT
V: TRBV7-2; D: TRBD1; J: TRBJ1-3; size: -; CDR3: CASSARTGGDGNTIYF; DNA: TGTGCCAGCAGCGCCCGGACAGGGGGCGACGGAAACACCATATATTTT
V: TRBV19; D: -; J: TRBJ2-7; size: -; CDR3: CASSIVSRGAYEQYF; DNA: TGTGCCAGTAGTATAGTTTCCCGCGGGGCCTACGAGCAGTACTTC
V: TRBV28; D: -; J: TRBJ1-3; size: -; CDR3: CASSLRAVSGNTIYF; DNA: TGTGCCAGCAGTTTGAGGGCAGTCTCTGGAAACACCATATATTTT
V: TRBV4-3; D: TRBD2; J: TRBJ2-1; size: -; CDR3: CASSPYEGGLAGGPPYNEQFF; DNA: TGCGCCAGCAGCCCCTACGAAGGGGGACTAGCGGGAGGCCCTCCCTACAATGAGCAGTTCTTC
V: TRBV29-1; D: TRBD2; J: TRBJ2-7; size: -; CDR3: CSVIAGTNYEQYF; DNA: TGCAGCGTGATAGCGGGAACTAATTACGAGCAGTACTTC
V: TRBV9; D: TRBD1; J: TRBJ2-1; size: once; CDR3: CASSVGSIQGDKQFF; DNA: TGTGCCAGCAGCGTAGGCTCCATCCAGGGGGATAAGCAGTTCTTC
V: TRBV7-8; D: -; J: TRBJ1-6; size: -; CDR3: CASSPRVGVNSPLHF; DNA: TGTGCCAGCAGTCCCCGTGTAGGGGTGAATTCACCCCTCCACTTT
V: TRBV18; D: TRBD2; J: TRBJ2-5; size: -; CDR3: CASSLGLKETQYF; DNA: TGTGCCAGCTCACTGGGACTAAAAGAGACCCAGTACTTC
V: TRBV19; D: TRBD1; J: TRBJ2-7; size: -; CDR3: CASSTPTGSLDEQYF; DNA: TGTGCCAGTAGTACTCCGACAGGGTCGTTGGACGAGCAGTACTTC
V: TRBV4-3; D: -; J: TRBJ2-1; size: -; CDR3: CASSSDWASYNEQFF; DNA: TGCGCCAGCAGCTCCGATTGGGCCTCATACAATGAGCAGTTCTTC
V: TRBV19; D: TRBD1; J: TRBJ2-5; size: -; CDR3: CASSWTGSNQETQYF; DNA: TGTGCCAGTAGTTGGACAGGGTCAAACCAAGAGACCCAGTACTTC
V: TRBV7-9; D: TRBD1; J: TRBJ2-1; size: -; CDR3: CASSPGQGRSSYNEQFF; DNA: TGTGCCAGCAGCCCTGGACAGGGGCGAAGCTCCTACAATGAGCAGTTCTTC
V: TRBV5-5; D: -; J: TRBJ2-5; size: once; CDR3: CASSLGPGRGTQETQYF; DNA: TGTGCCAGCAGCTTGGGGCCGGGGCGGGGAACTCAAGAGACCCAGTACTTC
V: TRBV6-2/TRBV6-3; D: TRBD2; J: TRBJ2-3; size: -; CDR3: CASSYIILAGATTDTQYF; DNA: TGTGCCAGCAGTTACATTATTCTAGCGGGAGCCACCACAGATACGCAGTATTTT
V: TRBV3-1/TRBV3-2; D: -; J: TRBJ1-5; size: few; CDR3: CASSQGGGQPQHF; DNA: TGTGCCAGCAGCCAAGGAGGAGGACAGCCCCAGCATTTT
V: TRBV28; D: TRBD1; J: TRBJ1-5; size: -; CDR3: CASSPRTGAGQPQHF; DNA: TGTGCCAGCAGCCCCCGGACAGGGGCTGGCCAGCCCCAGCATTTT
V: TRBV19; D: TRBD1; J: TRBJ2-7; size: -; CDR3: CASSQGQGASYEQYF; DNA: TGTGCCAGTAGCCAAGGACAGGGGGCGTCCTACGAGCAGTACTTC
V: TRBV7-6; D: TRBD2; J: TRBJ2-1; size: -; CDR3: CASSYLIAGGPSYNEQFF; DNA: TGTGCCAGCAGCTACCTTATAGCGGGAGGGCCTTCCTACAATGAGCAGTTCTTC